Presented here are 24 T cell receptor beta chains from one specimen sequenced in a study of OX40 agonist ivuxolimab in advanced cancers. Clones were read by immunoSEQ multiplex PCR, and TCRdb kept only the in-frame ones, dropping some. Here the sample spans approximately 76,000 clones, approximately 86% being singletons. The source was CD4+ or CD8+ T cells sorted from blood, collected in a trial of the OX40 agonist ivuxolimab. Source of these receptors: an adult with an advanced solid tumor such as melanoma, head and neck, liver or kidney cancer.

The chain carries TRBV5-4 and TRBJ2-2, with 8 bases identical to TRBD1. After removal of 3 bases from V and 2 bases from J, the junction contained 6 bases not matched to a gene. The germline V gene has CDR1 SGHNT and CDR2 YYREEE (reference sequence). The CDR3 consists of 16 residues. The CDR3 spells CASSSRTGLNTGELFF. The CDR3 bases are TGTGCCAGCAGCTCCCGGACAGGGTTAAACACCGGGGAGCTGTTTTTT.

The chain recombines TRBV27 with TRBJ2-2, with 9 bases matching TRBD1. The junction had 14 bases not matched to a gene; V was cut back by 5 bases and J by 4 bases. This CDR3 is built from 18 residues. The germline V gene encodes CDR1 MNHEY and CDR2 SMNVEV (reference sequence). The CDR3 loop is CASSQHLRTGVGTGELFF. CDR3 sequence (DNA): TGTGCCAGCAGTCAGCACCTGAGGACAGGGGTCGGCACCGGGGAGCTGTTTTTT.

This clone was observed a single time. The J gene is TRBJ2-7, the V gene TRBV5-6; D may correspond to TRBD1 or TRBD2 (5 bases each). In germline, CDR1 is SGHDT, CDR2 YYEEEE. The V gene lost 4 bases and the J gene lost 3 bases, with 8 bases spanning the gap. The CDR3 length is 12 residues. The CDR3 protein is CASSRGVYEQYF. CDR3 DNA sequence: TGTGCCAGCAGCAGAGGGGTCTACGAGCAGTACTTC.

The chain links TRBV5-1 to TRBJ2-5; 7 nucleotides agree with TRBD1. The V and J ends lost 2 bases and 4 bases, in that order; junction bases with no gene match: 2. The CDR3 sequence is 13 residues long. Germline CDR1 SGHRS, CDR2 YFSETQ. The CDR3 loop reads CASSFNRGETQYF. CDR3 coding DNA: TGCGCCAGCAGCTTTAACAGGGGAGAGACCCAGTACTTC.

The chain uses TRBV7-2 and TRBJ2-5, with TRBD2 matching 8 bases. CDR1 SGHTA and CDR2 FQGNSA come from the germline V gene. The CDR3 covers 14 residues. The ends lost 4 bases at V and 1 base at J; junction bases unmatched: 2. CDR3 sequence reads: CASSSAGAQETQYF. CDR3 bases: TGTGCCAGCAGCTCAGCGGGGGCCCAAGAGACCCAGTACTTC.

The gene calls are TRBV10-3 and TRBJ1-6; weak D call: TRBD1 (6 bases). Germline values: CDR1 ENHRY, CDR2 SYGVKD. This CDR3 comprises 14 residues. V lost 6 bases and J 7 bases, leaving 13 bases between the germline ends. The CDR3 is CAIRAGVLNSPLHF. The CDR3 DNA reads as TGTGCCATCAGAGCAGGGGTTCTGAATTCACCCCTCCACTTT.

This rearrangement joins TRBV11-2 to TRBJ2-1; D is ambiguous. The CDR3 consists of 11 residues. Germline CDR1 SGHAT, CDR2 FQNNGV. The V end lost 3 bases, the J end lost 10 bases, and 7 bases lay between the germline ends. CDR3 coding DNA: TGTGCCAGCAGCTTTGACGACGAGCAGTTCTTC. Protein: CASSFDDEQFF.

The chain employs TRBV5-1 and TRBJ1-4; 7 positions match TRBD1. Germline V gives CDR1 SGHRS, CDR2 YFSETQ. The CDR3 is 16 amino acids. The V and J ends lost 0 bases and 7 bases, in that order; junction bases with no gene match: 9. In DNA form, the CDR3 reads TGCGCCAGCAGCTTGGAGGGCGACAGGGAAGGTGAAAAACTGTTTTTT. The encoded protein is CASSLEGDREGEKLFF.

This chain joins TRBV5-1 and TRBJ2-1; perhaps TRBD2 as D (6 bases). Germline V gene lookup returns CDR1 SGHRS and CDR2 YFSETQ. The V and J ends lost 6 bases and 5 bases respectively, with 12 bases between them. The CDR3 is made up of 13 amino acids. CDR3 sequence: CASTRGGDNEQFF. CDR3 bases: TGCGCCAGCACCCGGGGCGGGGACAATGAGCAGTTCTTC.

V is TRBV10-3 and J is TRBJ2-3; D may be TRBD1 (5 bases). The CDR3 length is 14 residues. Trimming took 7 bases from V and 3 from J, leaving 14 bases between them. Per germline, CDR1 ENHRY and CDR2 SYGVKD. The CDR3 sequence: CAINGLGATDTQYF. The CDR3, as DNA: TGTGCCATCAATGGTCTTGGGGCAACAGATACGCAGTATTTT.

The chain joins TRBV5-1 to TRBJ2-5, with 12 bases lining up with TRBD2. The CDR3 has 16 amino acids. Germline V gene data show CDR1 as SGHRS and CDR2 as YFSETQ. With 0 bases clipped from V and 4 bases from J, the junction kept 4 bases outside the gene matches. CDR3 sequence: CASSLVLAGGRETQYF. The CDR3 nucleotides read TGCGCCAGCAGCTTGGTACTAGCGGGAGGAAGAGAGACCCAGTACTTC.

This chain uses TRBV7-9 with TRBJ2-7, with 9 bases identical to TRBD2. Germline CDR1 reads SEHNR; CDR2 reads FQNEAQ (reference sequence). The CDR3 is 15 amino acids. Unmatched junction bases numbered 1, after V lost 0 bases and J lost 1 base. For the CDR3, the DNA is TGTGCCAGCAGCTTAGCTAGCGGGGGATCCTACGAGCAGTACTTC. Residues: CASSLASGGSYEQYF. Drawing the rest from reference TRBV7-9 and TRBJ2-7, the complete variable domain is DTGVSQNPRHKITKRGQNVTFRCDPISEHNRLYWYRQTLGQGPEFLTYFQNEAQLEKSRLLSDRFSAERPKGSFSTLEIQRTEQGDSAMYLCASSLASGGSYEQYFGPGTRLTVT.

In its sample, this clone was seen a few times. V gene TRBV9 combines with J gene TRBJ1-4, with 8 nucleotides matching TRBD1. Germline CDR1 reads SGDLS; CDR2 reads YYNGEE. The V gene end was trimmed by 3 bases and the J gene end by 8 bases; junction bases not matched to a gene: 6. The CDR3 totals 14 residues. The CDR3 loop is CASSASTGEEKLFF. The DNA for the CDR3 is TGTGCCAGCAGCGCCTCGACAGGGGAAGAAAAACTGTTTTTT.

J is TRBJ1-5 and V is TRBV10-3; D might be TRBD1 (5 bases). Germline lookup yields CDR1 ENHRY and CDR2 SYGVKD. V was cut by 5 bases and J by 7 bases, with 15 bases left in between. CDR3 length: 14 amino acids. CDR3 protein: CAISPTGERQPQHF. DNA for the CDR3: TGTGCCATCAGTCCTACAGGAGAGCGGCAGCCCCAGCATTTT.

The chain joins TRBV19 to TRBJ1-5, with unresolved D. The CDR3 has 15 amino acids. The germline gives CDR1 LNHDA, CDR2 SQIVND (reference sequence). Trimming removed 5 bases from V and 0 bases from J, with 11 bases in between. The CDR3, as DNA: TGTGCCAGTAGTCCGTCGGGCGTTAGCAATCAGCCCCAGCATTTT. Translated, it gives CASSPSGVSNQPQHF.

This chain links TRBV9 with TRBJ1-2; the D gene is possibly TRBD1 (5 bases). The CDR3 is made up of 15 amino acids. Germline V gene sequence: CDR1 SGDLS, CDR2 YYNGEE. The V end lost 0 bases, the J end lost 4 bases, and 13 bases lay between the germline ends. The CDR3 nucleotides are TGTGCCAGCAGCGTAGAGCCCGGGGCCTTCTATGGCTACACCTTC. As protein: CASSVEPGAFYGYTF.

V and J are TRBV11-2 and TRBJ1-2; D uncertain. CDR1 SGHAT and CDR2 FQNNGV come from the germline V gene. The CDR3 contains 13 residues. The V end was cut by 2 bases, the J end by 7 bases, with 11 bases between. The DNA of the CDR3 is TGTGCCAGCAGCTTAAGGGTCTGGGGTGGCTACACCTTC. Protein product: CASSLRVWGGYTF.

The chain uses TRBV4-3 and TRBJ1-3, with D unclear. This CDR3 spans 16 amino acids. V lost 0 bases to trimming and J lost 4 bases, with 13 bases between them. Germline V gives CDR1 LGHNA, CDR2 YSLEER. The CDR3 DNA follows: TGCGCCAGCAGCCAAGATCTGGGAGTATCCGGAAACACCATATATTTT. Translating it yields CASSQDLGVSGNTIYF.

This clone was recorded only once. DNA for the CDR3: TGCGCCAGCAGCCAAGATTCCCTAGCGGTTAGCTCCTACAATGAGCAGTTCTTC. This translates into CASSQDSLAVSSYNEQFF. The rearrangement links TRBV4-1 to TRBJ2-1, with 7 bases that match TRBD2. This CDR3 region has 18 residues. CDR1 MGHRA and CDR2 YSYEKL come from the germline V gene. The V gene end was trimmed by 0 bases and the J gene end by 0 bases; junction bases not matched to a gene: 8.

The chain combines TRBV6-4 with TRBJ2-1; TRBD2 matches at 9 bases. The CDR3 contains 14 residues. The trim removed 5 bases at V and 8 bases at J, leaving 7 bases unmatched. Germline CDR1 MRHNA, CDR2 SNTAGT. The CDR3 nucleotides are TGTGCCAGCAGTCGGCGGGGGGGTTACGATGAGCAGTTCTTC. Protein sequence: CASSRRGGYDEQFF.

The chain carries TRBV28 and TRBJ2-3, with a tentative D call TRBD2 (6 bases). Germline V CDR1 and CDR2: MDHEN, SYDVKM. The CDR3 covers 14 residues. The V end was cut by 6 bases, the J end by 5 bases, with 15 bases between. For the CDR3, the DNA is TGTGCCAGCAGAACCTCGGGAGTCGGAGATACGCAGTATTTT. Its translation is CASRTSGVGDTQYF.

The CDR3 sequence is CASSLDVDSNQPQHF. CDR3 DNA: TGTGCCAGCAGCTTAGATGTGGATAGCAATCAGCCCCAGCATTTT. The chain combines TRBV11-2 with TRBJ1-5; D remains unclear. Per the germline V gene, CDR1 is SGHAT and CDR2 is FQNNGV. The V gene lost 0 bases and the J gene lost 0 bases, with 6 bases spanning the gap. There are 15 residues in the CDR3.

This chain joins TRBV19 and TRBJ2-3; 7 bases are a match to TRBD2. This CDR3 contains 14 residues. V lost 10 bases, J lost 3 bases, and 10 bases stayed unmatched. Germline V lookup: CDR1 LNHDA, CDR2 SQIVND (reference sequence). The CDR3, as DNA: TGTGCCACCCCGCGGGAGAATCGTACAGATACGCAGTATTTT. Translated, it gives CATPRENRTDTQYF.

The V gene is TRBV7-8, the J gene TRBJ2-1, with D unresolved. V was shortened by 5 bases and J by 7 bases, with 6 bases between the two germline ends. Per the germline V gene, CDR1 is SGHVS and CDR2 is FQNEAQ. This CDR3 has 11 residues. The DNA for the CDR3 is TGTGCCAGCAGCAGGTGGAATGAGCAGTTCTTC. Residues: CASSRWNEQFF.